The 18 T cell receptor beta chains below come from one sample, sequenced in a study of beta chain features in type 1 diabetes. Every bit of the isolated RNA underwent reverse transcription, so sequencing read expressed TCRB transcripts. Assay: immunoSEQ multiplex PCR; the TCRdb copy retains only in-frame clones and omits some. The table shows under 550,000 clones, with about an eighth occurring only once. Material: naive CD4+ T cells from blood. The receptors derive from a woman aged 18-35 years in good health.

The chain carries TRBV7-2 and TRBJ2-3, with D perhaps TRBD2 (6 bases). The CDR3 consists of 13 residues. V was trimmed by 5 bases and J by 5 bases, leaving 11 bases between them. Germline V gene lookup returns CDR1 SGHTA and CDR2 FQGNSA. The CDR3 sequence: CASSLGLLDTQYF. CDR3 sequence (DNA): TGTGCCAGCAGCCTCGGACTACTAGATACGCAGTATTTT.

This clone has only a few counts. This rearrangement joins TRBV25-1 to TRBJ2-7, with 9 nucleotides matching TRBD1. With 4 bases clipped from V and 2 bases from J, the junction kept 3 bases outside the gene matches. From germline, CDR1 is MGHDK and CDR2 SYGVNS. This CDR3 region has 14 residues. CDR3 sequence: CASSVRQGAYEQYF. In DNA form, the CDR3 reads TGTGCCAGCAGTGTAAGACAGGGGGCCTACGAGCAGTACTTC.

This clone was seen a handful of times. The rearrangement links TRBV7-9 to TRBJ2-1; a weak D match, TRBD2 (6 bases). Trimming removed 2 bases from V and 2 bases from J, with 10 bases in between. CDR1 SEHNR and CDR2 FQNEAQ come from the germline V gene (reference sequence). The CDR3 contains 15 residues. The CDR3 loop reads CASSLRRGTYNEQFF. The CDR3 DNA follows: TGTGCCAGCAGCTTACGACGCGGGACCTACAATGAGCAGTTCTTC.

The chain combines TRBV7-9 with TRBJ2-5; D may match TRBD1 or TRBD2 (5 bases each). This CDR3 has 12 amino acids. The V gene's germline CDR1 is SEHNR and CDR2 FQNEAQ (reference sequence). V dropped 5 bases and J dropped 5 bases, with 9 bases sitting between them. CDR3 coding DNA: TGTGCCAGCAGCGCATGGGGGGAGACCCAGTACTTC. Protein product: CASSAWGETQYF.

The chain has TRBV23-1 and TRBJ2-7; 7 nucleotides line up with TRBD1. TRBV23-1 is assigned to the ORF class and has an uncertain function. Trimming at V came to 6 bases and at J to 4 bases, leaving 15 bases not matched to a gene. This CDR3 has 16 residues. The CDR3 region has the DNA TGCGCCAGCAGGGAAGATCCCCGACAGGGACCTTACGAGCAGTACTTC. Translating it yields CASREDPRQGPYEQYF.

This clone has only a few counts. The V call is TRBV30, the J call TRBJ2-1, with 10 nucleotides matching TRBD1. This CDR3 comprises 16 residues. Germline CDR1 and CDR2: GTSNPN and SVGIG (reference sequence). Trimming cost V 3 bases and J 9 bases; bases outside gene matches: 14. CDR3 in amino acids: CAWSNPGQGFRSEQFF. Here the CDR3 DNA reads TGTGCCTGGAGCAACCCGGGACAGGGGTTTCGGAGTGAGCAGTTCTTC.

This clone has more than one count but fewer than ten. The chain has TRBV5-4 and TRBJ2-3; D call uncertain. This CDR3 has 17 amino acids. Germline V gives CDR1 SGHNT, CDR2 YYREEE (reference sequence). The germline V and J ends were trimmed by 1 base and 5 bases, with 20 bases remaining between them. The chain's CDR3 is CASSLPTGGGPGDTQYF. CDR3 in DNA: TGTGCCAGCAGCTTGCCCACCGGCGGTGGACCTGGAGATACGCAGTATTTT.

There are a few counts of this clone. The DNA for the CDR3 is TGTGCCAGCAGCTTAACCCCGCAGGGGAGGACTGAAGCTTTCTTT. Its translation is CASSLTPQGRTEAFF. This chain uses TRBV7-3 with TRBJ1-1, with D possibly being TRBD1 (6 bases). The CDR3 has 15 amino acids. Germline V gene lookup returns CDR1 SGHTA and CDR2 FQGTGA. V lost 0 bases and J 5 bases, leaving 13 bases between the germline ends.

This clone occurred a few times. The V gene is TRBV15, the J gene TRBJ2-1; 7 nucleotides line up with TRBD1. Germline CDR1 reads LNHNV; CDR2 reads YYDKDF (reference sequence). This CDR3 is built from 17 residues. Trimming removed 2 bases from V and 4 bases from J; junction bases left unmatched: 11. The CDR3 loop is CATSRPQGDSFYNEQFF. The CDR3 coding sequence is TGTGCCACCAGCAGACCACAAGGGGACAGTTTTTACAATGAGCAGTTCTTC.

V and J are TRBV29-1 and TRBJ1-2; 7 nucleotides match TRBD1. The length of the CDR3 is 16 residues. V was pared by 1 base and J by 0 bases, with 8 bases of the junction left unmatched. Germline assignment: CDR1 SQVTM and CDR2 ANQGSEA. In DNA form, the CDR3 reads TGCAGCGTTGAAGCACTAAGGGACAGATCTAACTATGGCTACACCTTC. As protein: CSVEALRDRSNYGYTF.

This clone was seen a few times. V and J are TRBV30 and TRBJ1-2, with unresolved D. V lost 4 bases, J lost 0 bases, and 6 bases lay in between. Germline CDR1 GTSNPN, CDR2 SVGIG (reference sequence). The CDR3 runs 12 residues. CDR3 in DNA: TGTGCCTGGAAAAGGTCTAACTATGGCTACACCTTC. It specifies CAWKRSNYGYTF.

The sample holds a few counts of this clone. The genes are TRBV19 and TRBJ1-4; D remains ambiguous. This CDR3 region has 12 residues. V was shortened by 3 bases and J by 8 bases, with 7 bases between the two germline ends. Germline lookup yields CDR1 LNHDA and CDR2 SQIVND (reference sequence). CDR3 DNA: TGTGCCAGTAGTATCCGGCCCGAAAAACTGTTTTTT. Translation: CASSIRPEKLFF.

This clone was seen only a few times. CDR3 protein: CASSPGFTNSPLHF. The DNA of the CDR3 is TGTGCCAGTAGCCCAGGATTTACGAATTCACCCCTCCACTTT. J is TRBJ1-6 and V is TRBV19; D is uncertain. CDR1 LNHDA and CDR2 SQIVND come from the germline V gene (reference sequence). The CDR3 extends over 14 amino acids. Deletions cut 6 bases from V and 7 bases from J, with 13 bases between.

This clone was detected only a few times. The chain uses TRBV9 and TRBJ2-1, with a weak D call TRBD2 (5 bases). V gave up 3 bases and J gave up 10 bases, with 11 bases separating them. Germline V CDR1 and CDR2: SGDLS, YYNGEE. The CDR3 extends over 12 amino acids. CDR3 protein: CASSASTTEQFF. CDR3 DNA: TGTGCCAGCAGCGCATCGACTACCGAGCAGTTCTTC.

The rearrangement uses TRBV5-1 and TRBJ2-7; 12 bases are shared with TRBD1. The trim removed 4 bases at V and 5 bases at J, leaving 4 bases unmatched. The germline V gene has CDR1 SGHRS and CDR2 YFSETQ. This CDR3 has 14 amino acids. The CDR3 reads CASSMGQGAHEQYF. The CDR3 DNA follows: TGCGCCAGCAGCATGGGACAGGGGGCGCACGAGCAGTACTTC.

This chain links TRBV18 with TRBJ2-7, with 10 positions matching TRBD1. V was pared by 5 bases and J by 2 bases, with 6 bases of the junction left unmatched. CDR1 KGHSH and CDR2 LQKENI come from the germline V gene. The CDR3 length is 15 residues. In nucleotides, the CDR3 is TGTGCCAGCTCATCCTCGGACAGGGGGGCCTACGAGCAGTACTTC. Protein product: CASSSSDRGAYEQYF.

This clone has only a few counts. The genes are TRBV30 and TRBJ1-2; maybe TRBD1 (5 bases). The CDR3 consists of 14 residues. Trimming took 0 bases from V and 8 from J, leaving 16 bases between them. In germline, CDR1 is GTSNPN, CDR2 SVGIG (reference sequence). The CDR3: CAWSVRRDWAGYTF. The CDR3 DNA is TGTGCCTGGAGTGTACGCAGGGATTGGGCGGGCTACACCTTC.

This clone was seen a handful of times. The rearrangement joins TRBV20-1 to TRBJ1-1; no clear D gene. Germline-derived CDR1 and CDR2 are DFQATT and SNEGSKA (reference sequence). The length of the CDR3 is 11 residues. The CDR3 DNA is TGCAGCGGACTTAGAGGCACTGAAGCTTTCTTT. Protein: CSGLRGTEAFF.